A selection of T cell receptor beta chains follows, all from one sample in a study of regulatory T cells in long-lasting Graves disease. TCRdb redid the calling of the multiplex PCR reads with MiXCR, one entry per CDR3 protein. The repertoire has hundreds of thousands of distinct CDR3 sequences, 16% of them found once; the top ten carry 18%. This same sample was also part of a study on T cells in Graves' hyperthyroidism and ophthalmopathy.

The sequenced sample was peripheral blood mononuclear cells (PBMCs), obtained at new diagnosis, from a patient treated with antithyroid drugs. These receptor sequences come from a woman aged 25 to 45 with Graves disease. Both conserved end residues are part of each CDR3. Fields, in order: D gene, J gene, V gene, clone size, CDR3 protein, CDR3 DNA. The D gene is left open where the match is weak. Size is stated for part of the rows, as once, few or many counts, or as a class when the clone is expanded.

D gene: TRBD1; J gene: TRBJ1-6; V gene: TRBV6-1; clone size: many; CDR3 protein: CASRRLPGDRNSPLHF; CDR3 DNA: TGTGCCAGCAGGAGACTCCCCGGGGACAGGAATTCACCCCTCCACTTT
D gene: .; J gene: TRBJ2-7; V gene: TRBV19; clone size: few; CDR3 protein: CASSIPTGAHEQYF; CDR3 DNA: TGTGCCAGTAGTATTCCCACGGGAGCCCACGAGCAGTACTTC
D gene: .; J gene: TRBJ1-2; V gene: TRBV6-1; clone size: many; CDR3 protein: CASSENDYGYTF; CDR3 DNA: TGTGCCAGCAGTGAGAATGACTATGGCTACACCTTC
D gene: .; J gene: TRBJ1-5; V gene: TRBV20-1; clone size: .; CDR3 protein: CSASRPGQGQVAQLF; CDR3 DNA: TGCAGTGCTAGCAGGCCGGGGCAGGGCCAGGTGGCCCAGCTTTTT
D gene: .; J gene: TRBJ2-7; V gene: TRBV29-1; clone size: many; CDR3 protein: CSGAIGISRHEQYF; CDR3 DNA: TGCAGCGGCGCCATCGGGATCTCTCGGCACGAGCAGTACTTC
D gene: .; J gene: TRBJ2-3; V gene: TRBV7-2; clone size: many; CDR3 protein: CASSLDTGTQYF; CDR3 DNA: TGTGCCAGCAGCTTAGATACGGGAACGCAGTATTTT
D gene: .; J gene: TRBJ1-1; V gene: TRBV12-3/TRBV12-4; clone size: many; CDR3 protein: CASSRDRRTRNTEAFF; CDR3 DNA: TGTGCCAGCAGTCGGGACCGAAGAACCAGAAACACTGAAGCTTTCTTT
D gene: TRBD2; J gene: TRBJ2-1; V gene: TRBV20-1; clone size: many; CDR3 protein: CSASPSGVFNEQFF; CDR3 DNA: TGCAGTGCTAGTCCTAGCGGGGTTTTCAATGAGCAGTTCTTC
D gene: .; J gene: TRBJ2-2; V gene: TRBV6-5; clone size: many; CDR3 protein: CASSYGQGGELFF; CDR3 DNA: TGTGCCAGCAGTTACGGGCAAGGCGGGGAGCTGTTTTTT
D gene: TRBD1; J gene: TRBJ1-6; V gene: TRBV28; clone size: many; CDR3 protein: CASSSGQGGSSPLHF; CDR3 DNA: TGTGCCAGCAGTTCAGGACAGGGAGGGAGTTCACCCCTCCACTTT
D gene: TRBD2; J gene: TRBJ2-7; V gene: TRBV28; clone size: .; CDR3 protein: CASSLVSGKPYEQYF; CDR3 DNA: TGTGCCAGCAGTTTGGTTAGCGGGAAACCCTACGAGCAGTACTTC
D gene: TRBD2; J gene: TRBJ2-5; V gene: TRBV6-1; clone size: .; CDR3 protein: CASSHTQREQETQYF; CDR3 DNA: TGTGCCAGCAGTCACACCCAGCGGGAGCAAGAGACCCAGTACTTC
D gene: TRBD2; J gene: TRBJ2-1; V gene: TRBV10-3; clone size: many; CDR3 protein: CAISKTTTSGSNEQFF; CDR3 DNA: TGTGCCATCAGCAAAACCACGACTAGCGGGAGCAATGAGCAGTTCTTC
D gene: TRBD2; J gene: TRBJ2-3; V gene: TRBV28; clone size: .; CDR3 protein: CASSFSLAGGTDTQYF; CDR3 DNA: TGTGCCAGCAGTTTCTCACTAGCGGGAGGAACAGATACGCAGTATTTT
D gene: .; J gene: TRBJ1-1; V gene: TRBV7-8; clone size: many; CDR3 protein: CATSEWEGEAFF; CDR3 DNA: TGTGCCACCTCTGAGTGGGAGGGGGAAGCTTTCTTT
D gene: .; J gene: TRBJ2-1; V gene: TRBV28; clone size: many; CDR3 protein: CASPPIRGGGSSYNEQFF; CDR3 DNA: TGTGCCAGCCCACCCATCAGGGGGGGGGGGAGCTCCTACAATGAGCAGTTCTTC
D gene: TRBD2; J gene: TRBJ2-1; V gene: TRBV24-1; clone size: .; CDR3 protein: CATSDYGEGRYNEQFF; CDR3 DNA: TGTGCCACCAGTGATTACGGGGAGGGGAGATACAATGAGCAGTTCTTC
D gene: TRBD1; J gene: TRBJ1-1; V gene: TRBV6-1; clone size: many; CDR3 protein: CASILGQGNTEAFF; CDR3 DNA: TGTGCCAGCATACTGGGACAGGGGAACACTGAAGCTTTCTTT
D gene: .; J gene: TRBJ2-7; V gene: TRBV3-1; clone size: .; CDR3 protein: CASSRRSLAAPLGEQYF; CDR3 DNA: TGTGCCAGCAGCCGCCGATCGTTGGCGGCGCCCCTCGGCGAGCAGTACTTC
D gene: .; J gene: TRBJ1-5; V gene: TRBV12-3/TRBV12-4; clone size: many; CDR3 protein: CASSLPTQTYNQPQHF; CDR3 DNA: TGTGCCAGCAGTTTACCAACCCAGACTTACAATCAGCCCCAGCATTTT
D gene: .; J gene: TRBJ2-7; V gene: TRBV12-3/TRBV12-4; clone size: .; CDR3 protein: CASSGGRGQGEHEQYF; CDR3 DNA: TGTGCCAGCAGTGGGGGGCGGGGGCAAGGGGAGCACGAGCAGTACTTC
D gene: TRBD1; J gene: TRBJ2-1; V gene: TRBV18; clone size: .; CDR3 protein: CASSPMQTGVYGGDEQFF; CDR3 DNA: TGTGCCAGCTCACCAATGCAGACAGGGGTTTATGGCGGGGATGAGCAGTTCTTC
D gene: TRBD1; J gene: TRBJ2-7; V gene: TRBV7-8; clone size: few; CDR3 protein: CASSSHFGTGSYEQYF; CDR3 DNA: TGTGCCAGCAGCTCCCATTTTGGGACAGGCTCCTACGAGCAGTACTTC
D gene: .; J gene: TRBJ2-7; V gene: TRBV27; clone size: many; CDR3 protein: CASSDSGLGDYEQYF; CDR3 DNA: TGTGCCAGCAGTGACTCCGGCTTGGGGGACTACGAGCAGTACTTC
D gene: .; J gene: TRBJ2-3; V gene: TRBV5-1; clone size: .; CDR3 protein: CASSVRGSAGEGTDTQYF; CDR3 DNA: TGCGCCAGCAGCGTCAGGGGCTCGGCGGGAGAGGGCACAGATACGCAGTATTTT
D gene: TRBD1; J gene: TRBJ2-3; V gene: TRBV5-1; clone size: few; CDR3 protein: CASGQGFTDTQYF; CDR3 DNA: TGCGCCAGCGGACAGGGATTCACAGATACGCAGTATTTT
D gene: .; J gene: TRBJ1-2; V gene: TRBV11-2; clone size: many; CDR3 protein: CASSLGGQYGYTF; CDR3 DNA: TGTGCCAGCAGCTTGGGCGGACAGTATGGCTACACCTTC
D gene: .; J gene: TRBJ2-1; V gene: TRBV5-1; clone size: .; CDR3 protein: CASSFGNTYNEQFF; CDR3 DNA: TGCGCCAGCAGTTTCGGAAATACCTACAATGAGCAGTTCTTC
D gene: .; J gene: TRBJ2-7; V gene: TRBV18; clone size: few; CDR3 protein: CASSLGIGHLEQYF; CDR3 DNA: TGTGCCAGCTCACTGGGGATCGGACACCTGGAGCAGTACTTC
D gene: .; J gene: TRBJ2-7; V gene: TRBV12-3/TRBV12-4; clone size: many; CDR3 protein: CASSSAWEQYF; CDR3 DNA: TGTGCCAGCAGTTCCGCCTGGGAGCAGTACTTC
D gene: .; J gene: TRBJ2-5; V gene: TRBV7-3; clone size: .; CDR3 protein: CASSLNPAGETQYF; CDR3 DNA: TGTGCCAGCAGCTTAAACCCAGCAGGGGAGACCCAGTACTTC
D gene: TRBD1; J gene: TRBJ1-2; V gene: TRBV29-1; clone size: .; CDR3 protein: CSVTGISRDRDVLVNYGYTF; CDR3 DNA: TGCAGCGTCACTGGCATTTCTCGGGACAGGGACGTTTTAGTCAACTATGGCTACACCTTC
D gene: TRBD1; J gene: TRBJ2-5; V gene: TRBV7-9; clone size: many; CDR3 protein: CASSFRTGFSETQYF; CDR3 DNA: TGTGCCAGCAGCTTCCGGACAGGGTTTTCGGAGACCCAGTACTTC
D gene: .; J gene: TRBJ1-1; V gene: TRBV20-1; clone size: .; CDR3 protein: CSARTGGTTTAFF; CDR3 DNA: TGCAGTGCTAGGACAGGAGGGACGACGACGGCTTTCTTT
D gene: TRBD2; J gene: TRBJ2-1; V gene: TRBV11-2; clone size: many; CDR3 protein: CASSFKVAGEHEQFF; CDR3 DNA: TGTGCCAGCAGCTTTAAGGTAGCGGGAGAGCATGAGCAGTTCTTC
D gene: TRBD1; J gene: TRBJ1-2; V gene: TRBV27; clone size: many; CDR3 protein: CASRDRGYSGYTF; CDR3 DNA: TGTGCCAGCCGGGACAGGGGTTATTCTGGCTACACCTTC
D gene: TRBD2; J gene: TRBJ2-3; V gene: TRBV18; clone size: .; CDR3 protein: CASSPSSGIVSPSTDTQYF; CDR3 DNA: TGTGCCAGCTCACCAAGTAGCGGGATCGTTTCCCCTAGCACAGATACGCAGTATTTT
D gene: .; J gene: TRBJ1-2; V gene: TRBV19; clone size: many; CDR3 protein: CASSQGVTDYGYTF; CDR3 DNA: TGTGCCAGTAGTCAAGGAGTTACAGACTATGGCTACACCTTC
D gene: TRBD2; J gene: TRBJ2-1; V gene: TRBV18; clone size: .; CDR3 protein: CASSPKLAGDGEQFF; CDR3 DNA: TGTGCCAGCTCACCAAAACTAGCGGGAGATGGTGAGCAGTTCTTC
D gene: .; J gene: TRBJ2-1; V gene: TRBV15; clone size: many; CDR3 protein: CATSRQDANEQFF; CDR3 DNA: TGTGCCACCAGCAGACAGGACGCCAATGAGCAGTTCTTC
D gene: TRBD2; J gene: TRBJ2-3; V gene: TRBV28; clone size: .; CDR3 protein: CASRGTSGRGGTQYF; CDR3 DNA: TGTGCCAGCAGGGGGACTAGCGGGAGGGGGGGTACGCAGTATTTT
D gene: .; J gene: TRBJ2-7; V gene: TRBV3-1; clone size: .; CDR3 protein: CASSQGQIVYSYEQYF; CDR3 DNA: TGTGCCAGCAGCCAAGGTCAGATCGTGTACTCCTACGAGCAGTACTTC
D gene: .; J gene: TRBJ2-5; V gene: TRBV5-1; clone size: few; CDR3 protein: CASSAGTYGVETQYF; CDR3 DNA: TGCGCCAGCAGCGCCGGCACTTATGGAGTGGAGACCCAGTACTTC
D gene: .; J gene: TRBJ2-7; V gene: TRBV28; clone size: .; CDR3 protein: CASSFPQGRYEQYF; CDR3 DNA: TGTGCCAGCAGTTTTCCACAGGGTCGCTACGAGCAGTACTTC
D gene: TRBD1; J gene: TRBJ2-1; V gene: TRBV7-6; clone size: many; CDR3 protein: CASSLAGQGIDEQFF; CDR3 DNA: TGTGCCAGCAGCTTAGCGGGACAGGGTATCGATGAGCAGTTCTTC
D gene: .; J gene: TRBJ2-3; V gene: TRBV6-2/TRBV6-3; clone size: many; CDR3 protein: CASSYRGLPRDTQYF; CDR3 DNA: TGTGCCAGCAGTTACCGAGGACTCCCCAGGGATACGCAGTATTTT
D gene: .; J gene: TRBJ1-4; V gene: TRBV6-1; clone size: few; CDR3 protein: CASSPGVTMNEKLFF; CDR3 DNA: TGTGCCAGCAGTCCAGGGGTAACAATGAATGAAAAACTGTTTTTT
D gene: .; J gene: TRBJ1-1; V gene: TRBV28; clone size: many; CDR3 protein: CASSDRLNTEAFF; CDR3 DNA: TGTGCCAGCAGTGACAGATTGAACACTGAAGCTTTCTTT
D gene: .; J gene: TRBJ2-7; V gene: TRBV12-3/TRBV12-4; clone size: few; CDR3 protein: CASSFGGTGQHEQYF; CDR3 DNA: TGTGCCAGCAGTTTTGGGGGTACAGGGCAACACGAGCAGTACTTC
D gene: .; J gene: TRBJ1-5; V gene: TRBV6-1; clone size: few; CDR3 protein: CAANQPQHF; CDR3 DNA: TGTGCCGCAAATCAGCCCCAGCATTTT
D gene: .; J gene: TRBJ2-2; V gene: TRBV30; clone size: .; CDR3 protein: CAWRGGDRGAGELFF; CDR3 DNA: TGTGCCTGGAGGGGGGGGGACAGAGGGGCCGGGGAGCTGTTTTTT
D gene: .; J gene: TRBJ2-2; V gene: TRBV5-1; clone size: few; CDR3 protein: CASTYPNTGELFF; CDR3 DNA: TGCGCCAGCACCTACCCGAACACCGGGGAGCTGTTTTTT
D gene: .; J gene: TRBJ2-2; V gene: TRBV6-1; clone size: .; CDR3 protein: CASSEMTGNTGELFF; CDR3 DNA: TGTGCCAGCAGTGAAATGACGGGGAACACCGGGGAGCTGTTTTTT
D gene: TRBD2; J gene: TRBJ2-7; V gene: TRBV28; clone size: many; CDR3 protein: CASSRLAGAYEQYF; CDR3 DNA: TGTGCCAGCAGTCGACTAGCGGGGGCCTACGAGCAGTACTTC
D gene: .; J gene: TRBJ1-1; V gene: TRBV6-2/TRBV6-3; clone size: few; CDR3 protein: CASSYRTKNTEAFF; CDR3 DNA: TGTGCCAGCAGTTACCGGACAAAGAACACTGAAGCTTTCTTT